The source of this TCR beta chain is a study of PD-L1 blockade in urothelial cancer. Study conclusions and caveats: More tumor-infiltrating T lymphocytes occurred in patients with durable benefit.

Germline V gene data show CDR1 as SGHNT and CDR2 as YENEEA. V was pared by 2 bases and J by 5 bases, with 7 bases of the junction left unmatched. The CDR3 consists of 16 residues. Added to each PCR by spiking were synthetic TCR analog templates. Tumor DNA from FFPE samples was quantified with amplified housekeeping genes. TCRdb keeps only in-frame clones here, not all; method: immunoSEQ multiplex PCR. The sample contains 400 to 600 clones, under 45% of which appear only once. This clone is judged medium-sized. Its antigen is still unknown. The chain joins TRBV11-3 to TRBJ2-2; 8 bases align to TRBD1. The TCR originated in a woman between 70 and 85 years old with urothelial cancer. Sequenced material: tumor tissue, taken before atezolizumab (anti-PD-L1) treatment. In nucleotides, the CDR3 is TGTGCCAGCAGCTTATCAGGGGGCTTGGGTACCGGGGAGCTGTTTTTT. It encodes CASSLSGGLGTGELFF.